A single sample is the source of the 4 T cell receptor beta chains below, sequenced in a study of T cells expressing NK-cell markers (dated by TCRdb to about 2020). The library was generated by 5' RACE. The data were produced on an Illumina HiSeq 2000. Following TCRdb reprocessing, every CDR3 protein sequence forms one entry, and DNA is not provided. The sample's records list 400,000 to 450,000 distinct CDR3 sequences. 7.3% of the sample is held by the ten biggest clonotypes. The specimen was blood T cells: a sorted CD56 or NKG2C T cell subset, CD4+ or CD8+ T cells, or bulk PBMC T cells (not recorded which). The source of these receptors is a woman aged 18 to 69 in good health.

The CDR3 here is CATSDWGSPYEQYF. The chain joins TRBV24-1 to TRBJ2-7; lacking DNA, the TRBD1 call made by TCRdb goes unchecked. Germline V gives CDR1 KGHDR, CDR2 SFDVKD. This CDR3 is built from 14 residues.

The chain is built from TRBV6-5 and TRBJ2-3; TCRdb lists TRBD2, though no DNA is available to test this call. The CDR3 length is 19 residues. CDR1 is MNHEY, CDR2 SVGAGI, per germline. This CDR3 reads CASSYSLMGSGGSTDTQYF.

The chain couples TRBV12-3 or TRBV12-4 to TRBJ2-3. The CDR3 totals 14 residues. The CDR3 sequence is CASSRSANTDTQYF.

V and J are TRBV9 and TRBJ1-1; TCRdb picks TRBD1, but there is no DNA to check that call. This CDR3 is built from 16 residues. Germline values: CDR1 SGDLS, CDR2 YYNGEE. Here the CDR3 reads CASRGADGTGGTEAFF.